A single count supports the clone carrying this T cell receptor (beta chain). Its target is not known. As to treatment: about 20 received Ad26.COV2.S at low or high dose, single or two shots; about 5 received placebo; per-sample allocation not given. Specimen acquisition occurred on day 63 following the initial vaccine or placebo injection. An Ad26 vector expressing Wuhan-strain SARS-CoV-2 spike constituted the vaccine. The CDR3 runs 12 residues. V lost 3 bases to trimming and J lost 3 bases, with 3 bases between them. Germline V gene sequence: CDR1 MNHNS, CDR2 SASEGT. This sample is part of a study of Ad26.COV2.S vaccination and SARS-CoV-2 variants. Looking at the study overall: The Ad26.COV2.S arm of the COV1001 trial was where the donor was placed.

The table came from immunoSEQ multiplex PCR; TCRdb's copy has only in-frame clones and leaves some out. Of 400,000 to 500,000 clones listed, roughly 90% are singletons. Study-level results: Possibly, TCR breadth and depth analyses underestimated total T cell responses. The study found higher spike-specific TCR breadth in vaccine than placebo recipients.

Source: peripheral blood, taken in a trial of Ad26.COV2.S vaccine versus placebo. The sequence derives from a person between 18 and 60 years old who received the Ad26.COV2.S COVID-19 vaccine or a placebo. J is TRBJ1-3 and V is TRBV6-1, with D unclear. For the CDR3, the DNA is TGTGCCAGCAGTGACAGTGGAAACACCATATATTTT. The encoded protein is CASSDSGNTIYF.